These 24 T cell receptor beta chains were sequenced from one sample in a study of post-analysis software for immune sequencing data. Findings and caveats of the study: Patients carried four or five TRBV segments more frequently than controls did, and TRBV5-6, TRBV5-1 and TRBV20-1 were among them.

The TCR beta cDNA libraries carried unique molecular identifiers. TCRdb independently ran MiXCR on the PCR reads; one entry per CDR3 protein. The data hold some 500,000 distinct CDR3 sequences, with roughly 46% observed a single time. For these TCRs, the target antigens are not known. Sequenced material: blood. The receptor set was obtained from a girl aged 10-17 years with multiple sclerosis.

V usage is TRBV6-2 or TRBV6-3 and J usage is TRBJ2-1; a weak D match, TRBD2 (5 bases). The CDR3 spans 15 residues. V lost 4 bases to trimming and J lost 4 bases, with 14 bases between them. Germline V gene lookup returns CDR1 MNHEY and CDR2 SVGEGT. Here the CDR3 DNA reads TGTGCCAGCAGTTGCGAGGGAGCCGGTTACAATGAGCAGTTCTTC. It specifies CASSCEGAGYNEQFF.

The chain uses TRBV12-3 or TRBV12-4 and TRBJ1-2; no reliable D call. The V gene lost 5 bases and the J gene lost 4 bases, with 11 bases spanning the gap. The CDR3 length is 13 residues. The CDR3 loop is CASSVQEFYGYTF. For the CDR3, the DNA is TGTGCCAGCAGTGTCCAGGAATTCTATGGCTACACCTTC.

V and J are TRBV29-1 and TRBJ1-1, with D perhaps matching TRBD1 (6 bases). Deletions cut 6 bases from V and 0 bases from J, with 14 bases between. The CDR3 length is 14 residues. Germline V gene lookup returns CDR1 SQVTM and CDR2 ANQGSEA. The CDR3 sequence is CSVKGQYMNTEAFF. CDR3 DNA: TGCAGCGTCAAAGGACAGTATATGAACACTGAAGCTTTCTTT.

The chain combines TRBV7-8 with TRBJ1-5, with D hard to call. V was trimmed by 5 bases and J by 1 base, leaving 15 bases between them. The CDR3 spans 16 residues. Germline values: CDR1 SGHVS, CDR2 FQNEAQ. CDR3 DNA: TGTGCCAGCAGCCCCGCGAAACGATTAAGCAATCAGCCCCAGCATTTT. The encoded protein is CASSPAKRLSNQPQHF.

The chain links TRBV6-5 to TRBJ1-2; perhaps TRBD1 as D (6 bases). Trimming removed 4 bases at V and 4 bases at J, with 16 bases between. CDR1 MNHEY and CDR2 SVGAGI come from the germline V gene. CDR3 size: 15 residues. In DNA, the CDR3 is TGTGCCAGCAGTTCCTCGTCGGGGGCCGGCTATGGCTACACCTTC. Its translation: CASSSSSGAGYGYTF.

This clonotype has just a few counts. This chain connects TRBV29-1 to TRBJ2-1; D gene ambiguous. Between the trimmed V and J ends, which lost 1 base and 5 bases, there was a span of 6 bases. The CDR3 contains 12 residues. Germline CDR1 is SQVTM and CDR2 is ANQGSEA. The CDR3 protein is CSVEGRNNEQFF. In DNA, the CDR3 is TGCAGCGTTGAAGGTCGGAACAATGAGCAGTTCTTC.

There are a few counts of this clonotype. This chain links TRBV9 with TRBJ2-1; 7 positions agree with TRBD2. The length of the CDR3 is 15 residues. Trimming took 0 bases from V and 7 from J; bases not matched to a gene: 7. Germline CDR1 reads SGDLS; CDR2 reads YYNGEE. CDR3: CASSVAAGVGNEQFF. CDR3 sequence (DNA): TGTGCCAGCAGCGTAGCGGCGGGAGTAGGGAATGAGCAGTTCTTC.

The chain employs TRBV20-1 and TRBJ2-1, with D unclear. With 0 bases removed from V and 6 bases from J, the gap between germline ends came to 3 bases. The CDR3 length is 11 residues. Germline CDR1 is DFQATT and CDR2 is SNEGSKA (reference sequence). CDR3 DNA: TGCAGTGCTAGAGAGCCCAATGAGCAGTTCTTC. This codes for CSAREPNEQFF.

The chain recombines TRBV7-2 with TRBJ2-1; 7 bases are shared with TRBD2. J gave up 9 bases and V 5 bases, and 10 bases lay outside the gene matches. Germline values: CDR1 SGHTA, CDR2 FQGNSA. This CDR3 region has 14 residues. The CDR3 protein is CASSRSGTPSEQFF. The CDR3, as DNA: TGTGCCAGCAGCCGGAGCGGGACCCCTTCTGAGCAGTTCTTC.

This clonotype has just a few counts. J is TRBJ2-1 and V is TRBV7-6, with D possibly being TRBD2 (5 bases). Trimming removed 5 bases at V and 0 bases at J, with 14 bases between. The germline CDR1 and CDR2 sequences are SGHVS and FNYEAQ. The CDR3 loop spans 16 amino acids. CDR3: CASSPTNLGSYNEQFF. As DNA, the CDR3 is TGTGCCAGCAGCCCGACTAATTTGGGCTCCTACAATGAGCAGTTCTTC.

J is TRBJ1-1 and V is TRBV20-1; D is ambiguous. The CDR3 runs 10 residues. The V gene lost 5 bases and the J gene lost 6 bases, with 7 bases spanning the gap. Germline-derived CDR1 and CDR2 are DFQATT and SNEGSKA (reference sequence). The CDR3 DNA reads TGCAGTGCTTTTCGGGCTGAAGCTTTCTTT. It translates to CSAFRAEAFF.

The rearrangement links TRBV19 to TRBJ2-4; 7 bases match TRBD1. The CDR3 has 12 amino acids. Germline V CDR1 and CDR2: LNHDA, SQIVND (reference sequence). V dropped 1 base and J dropped 13; count of bases not matched to a gene: 4. CDR3 DNA sequence: TGTGCCAGTAGTATAGCCGGGACAGAGCAGTACTTC. Translated: CASSIAGTEQYF.

This clonotype has more than one count but fewer than ten. The germline gene is not matched at one end of the junction; a read error may be the cause. CDR3 loop: CASSPTSHEQYF. The CDR3 nucleotides read TGTGCCAGCAGCCCAACCTCCCACGAGCAGTACTTC. The chain links TRBV7-9 to TRBJ2-7; D gene unclear. CDR3 size: 12 residues. The germline CDR1 and CDR2 sequences are SEHNR and FQNEAQ (reference sequence).

This rearrangement joins TRBV28 to TRBJ1-2, with 8 bases matching TRBD1. This CDR3 is built from 14 residues. Trimming removed 6 bases from V and 8 bases from J; junction bases left unmatched: 11. CDR1 is MDHEN, CDR2 SYDVKM, per germline. For the CDR3, the DNA is TGTGCCAGCAGCCCCCCCGGGACAGGATTGGGCTACACCTTC. This translates into CASSPPGTGLGYTF.

The J gene is TRBJ2-5, the V gene TRBV20-1; D perhaps matches TRBD2 (6 bases). Germline V gives CDR1 DFQATT, CDR2 SNEGSKA (reference sequence). The CDR3 sequence is 14 residues long. Trimming removed 4 bases at V and 5 bases at J, with 17 bases between. The CDR3 here is CSATPGASIETQYF. CDR3 coding DNA: TGCAGTGCTACTCCGGGAGCCTCAATCGAGACCCAGTACTTC.

This clonotype was detected only once. The CDR3 coding sequence is TGTGCCAGCAGTTTATTTGCTAGCGGTAGTGAGCAGTTCTTC. Translating gives CASSLFASGSEQFF. This sequence joins TRBV12-3 or TRBV12-4 and TRBJ2-1; 7 bases align to TRBD2. This CDR3 is built from 14 residues. Trimming at V came to 2 bases and at J to 9 bases, leaving 7 bases not matched to a gene.

The V call is TRBV6-6, the J call TRBJ2-3; 9 nucleotides agree with TRBD2. This CDR3 region has 17 residues. The J segment lost 3 bases and the V segment lost 6 bases, leaving 13 bases of the junction unmatched. Germline loops: CDR1 MNHNY, CDR2 SVGAGI (reference sequence). CDR3 sequence: CASRRLADLTRTDTQYF. The CDR3 coding sequence is TGTGCCAGCAGGAGACTAGCGGACCTAACTAGAACAGATACGCAGTATTTT.

The chain recombines TRBV6-1 with TRBJ2-3; D unclear. The V end was cut by 3 bases, the J end by 2 bases, with 9 bases between. Germline V lookup: CDR1 MNHNS, CDR2 SASEGT. The CDR3 extends over 14 amino acids. CDR3 in amino acids: CASSDRPPTDTQYF. CDR3 nucleotides: TGTGCCAGCAGTGACAGGCCCCCCACAGATACGCAGTATTTT.

The V call is TRBV29-1, the J call TRBJ2-7; TRBD2 matches at 7 bases. The CDR3 is made up of 16 amino acids. Per germline, CDR1 SQVTM and CDR2 ANQGSEA. V lost 3 bases to trimming and J lost 2 bases; unmatched junction nucleotides: 13. In DNA form, the CDR3 reads TGCAGCGTTGATGGTGGGAGGGCCTCTCTCCCCTACGAGCAGTACTTC. Residues: CSVDGGRASLPYEQYF.

This clonotype was seen a handful of times. This chain joins TRBV15 and TRBJ2-5; D is unresolved. The V gene lost 0 bases and the J gene lost 1 base, with 12 bases spanning the gap. This CDR3 has 16 amino acids. CDR1 LNHNV and CDR2 YYDKDF come from the germline V gene (reference sequence). The CDR3 protein is CATSRDYGTAQETQYF. The CDR3 region has the DNA TGTGCCACCAGCAGAGATTATGGTACAGCCCAAGAGACCCAGTACTTC. The full variable domain, rest sourced from reference TRBV15 and TRBJ2-5, is DAMVIQNPRYQVTQFGKPVTLSCSQTLNHNVMYWYQQKSSQAPKLLFHYYDKDFNNEADTPDNFQSRRPNTSFCFLDIRSPGLGDTAMYLCATSRDYGTAQETQYFGPGTRLLVL.

The chain combines TRBV12-3 or TRBV12-4 with TRBJ1-5, with no clear D. The CDR3 is made up of 13 amino acids. V was cut by 6 bases and J by 6 bases, with 12 bases left in between. Here the CDR3 reads CASRDNRAQPQHF. DNA of the CDR3: TGTGCCAGCAGAGACAACCGCGCTCAGCCCCAGCATTTT.

The gene calls are TRBV10-3 and TRBJ1-2; 8 bases agree with TRBD1. V lost 7 bases, J lost 0 bases, and 4 bases stayed unmatched. Germline V gene lookup returns CDR1 ENHRY and CDR2 SYGVKD. The CDR3 has 14 amino acids. The CDR3 reads CAITQGAANYGYTF. In nucleotides, the CDR3 is TGTGCCATCACCCAGGGGGCCGCTAACTATGGCTACACCTTC.

The rearrangement uses TRBV4-2 and TRBJ1-1, with D perhaps matching TRBD1 (6 bases). V was shortened by 4 bases and J by 4 bases, with 16 bases between the two germline ends. CDR1 is LGHNA and CDR2 is YNFKEQ in the germline V gene. The CDR3 totals 15 residues. The CDR3, as DNA: TGTGCCAGCAGCCTTGAAGGGGGGCGGGTCACTGAAGCTTTCTTT. Amino acids: CASSLEGGRVTEAFF.

The J gene is TRBJ1-5, the V gene TRBV5-1; no reliable D call. The germline V gene has CDR1 SGHRS and CDR2 YFSETQ. V lost 4 bases and J 0 bases, leaving 11 bases between the germline ends. This CDR3 comprises 15 residues. The CDR3 sequence is CASSPGWGSNQPQHF. CDR3 coding DNA: TGCGCCAGCAGCCCGGGATGGGGTAGCAATCAGCCCCAGCATTTT.